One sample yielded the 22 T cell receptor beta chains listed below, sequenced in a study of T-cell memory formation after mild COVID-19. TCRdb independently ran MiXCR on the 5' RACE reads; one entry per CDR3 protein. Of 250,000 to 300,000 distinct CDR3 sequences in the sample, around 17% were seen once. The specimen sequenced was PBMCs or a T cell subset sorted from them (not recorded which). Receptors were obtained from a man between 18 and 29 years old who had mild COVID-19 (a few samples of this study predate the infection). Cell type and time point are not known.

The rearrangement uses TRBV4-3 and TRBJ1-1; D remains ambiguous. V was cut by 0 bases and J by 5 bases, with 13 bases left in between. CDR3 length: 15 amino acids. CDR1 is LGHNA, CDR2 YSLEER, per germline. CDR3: CASSQDEAGRTEAFF. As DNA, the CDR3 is TGCGCCAGCAGCCAAGATGAAGCGGGCCGGACTGAAGCTTTCTTT.

CDR3 DNA: TGTGCCAGCAGTAAGGGACGGCGTCGCCCGGCGGATACGCAGTATTTT. It specifies CASSKGRRRPADTQYF. V is TRBV6-5 and J is TRBJ2-3; possibly TRBD1 or TRBD2 for D (5 bases each). V dropped 5 bases and J dropped 6 bases, with 21 bases sitting between them. Germline V gene sequence: CDR1 MNHEY, CDR2 SVGAGI. This CDR3 has 16 residues.

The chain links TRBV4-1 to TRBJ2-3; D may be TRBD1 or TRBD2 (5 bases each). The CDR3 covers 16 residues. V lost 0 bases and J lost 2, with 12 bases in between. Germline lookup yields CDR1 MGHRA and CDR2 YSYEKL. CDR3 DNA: TGCGCCAGCAGCCAAGATCGGGGACCCTCCACAGATACGCAGTATTTT. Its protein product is CASSQDRGPSTDTQYF.

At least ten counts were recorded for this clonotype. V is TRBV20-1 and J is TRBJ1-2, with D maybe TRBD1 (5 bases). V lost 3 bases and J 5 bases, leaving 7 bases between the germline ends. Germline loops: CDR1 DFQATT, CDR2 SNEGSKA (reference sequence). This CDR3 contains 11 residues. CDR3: CSASGGYGYTF. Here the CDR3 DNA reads TGCAGTGCTAGCGGGGGGTATGGCTACACCTTC.

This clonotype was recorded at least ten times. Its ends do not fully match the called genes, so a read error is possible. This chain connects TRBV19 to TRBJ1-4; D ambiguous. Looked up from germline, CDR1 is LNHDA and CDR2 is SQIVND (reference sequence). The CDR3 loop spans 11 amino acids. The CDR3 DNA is TGTGCCACTGGAACTTATGAAAAACTGTTTTTT. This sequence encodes CATGTYEKLFF.

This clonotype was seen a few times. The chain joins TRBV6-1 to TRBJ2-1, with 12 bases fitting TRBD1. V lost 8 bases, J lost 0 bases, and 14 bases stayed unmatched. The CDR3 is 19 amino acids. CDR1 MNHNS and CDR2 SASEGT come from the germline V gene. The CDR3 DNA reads TGTGCCAGCGTCTTGGAGGGACAGGGGGCCGCGAGCTCCTACAATGAGCAGTTCTTC. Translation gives CASVLEGQGAASSYNEQFF.

The CDR3 loop reads CASSVDETVSYEQYF. The CDR3 region has the DNA TGTGCCAGCAGCGTAGATGAGACAGTATCCTACGAGCAGTACTTC. J is TRBJ2-7 and V is TRBV9; tentative D call: TRBD1 (5 bases). Looked up from germline, CDR1 is SGDLS and CDR2 is YYNGEE. V was pared by 0 bases and J by 1 base, with 11 bases between. The CDR3 sequence is 15 residues long.

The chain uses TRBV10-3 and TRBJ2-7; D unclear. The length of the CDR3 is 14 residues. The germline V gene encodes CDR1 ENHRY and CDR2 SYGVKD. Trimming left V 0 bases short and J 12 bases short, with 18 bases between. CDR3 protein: CAISESVALVAGYF. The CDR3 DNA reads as TGTGCCATCAGTGAGTCTGTGGCACTCGTCGCCGGGTACTTC.

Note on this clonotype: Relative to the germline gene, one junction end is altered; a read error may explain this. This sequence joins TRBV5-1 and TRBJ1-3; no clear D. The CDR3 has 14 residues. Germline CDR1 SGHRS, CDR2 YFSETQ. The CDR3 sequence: CASSLTHPGNTIYF. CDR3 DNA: TGCGCCAGCAGCTTGACACACCCTGGGAACACCATATATTTT.

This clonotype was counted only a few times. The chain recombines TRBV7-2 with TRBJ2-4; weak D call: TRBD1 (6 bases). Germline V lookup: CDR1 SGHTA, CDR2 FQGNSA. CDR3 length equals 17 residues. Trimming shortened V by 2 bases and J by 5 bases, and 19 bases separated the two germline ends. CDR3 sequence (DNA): TGTGCCAGCAGCTTAACCCGAGCAGGGGATACCGAAAACATTCAGTACTTC. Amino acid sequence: CASSLTRAGDTENIQYF.

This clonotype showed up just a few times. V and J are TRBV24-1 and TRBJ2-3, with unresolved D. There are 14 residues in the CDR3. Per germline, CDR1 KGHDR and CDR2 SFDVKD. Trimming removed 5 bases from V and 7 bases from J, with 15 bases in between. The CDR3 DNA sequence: TGTGCCACCAGTGCCTCGGACCCAGTTAATACGCAGTATTTT. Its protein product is CATSASDPVNTQYF.

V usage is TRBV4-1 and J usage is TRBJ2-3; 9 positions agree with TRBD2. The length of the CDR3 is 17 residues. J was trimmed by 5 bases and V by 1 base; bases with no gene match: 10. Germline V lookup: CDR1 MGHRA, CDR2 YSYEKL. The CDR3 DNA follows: TGCGCCAGCAGCCAAGTCGCGGCGGGGGGGTTTATAGATACGCAGTATTTT. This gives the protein CASSQVAAGGFIDTQYF.

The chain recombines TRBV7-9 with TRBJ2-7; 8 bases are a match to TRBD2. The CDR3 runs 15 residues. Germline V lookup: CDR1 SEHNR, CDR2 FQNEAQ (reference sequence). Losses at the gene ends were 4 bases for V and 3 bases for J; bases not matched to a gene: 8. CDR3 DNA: TGTGCCAGCAGCTCCTGGAGGGGACTAGTCTACGAGCAGTACTTC. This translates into CASSSWRGLVYEQYF.

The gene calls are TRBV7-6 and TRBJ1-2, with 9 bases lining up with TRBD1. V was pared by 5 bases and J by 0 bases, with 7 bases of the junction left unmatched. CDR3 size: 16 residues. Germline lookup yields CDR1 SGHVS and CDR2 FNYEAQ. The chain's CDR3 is CASSPGQGTANYGYTF. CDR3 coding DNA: TGTGCCAGCAGCCCGGGACAGGGCACAGCTAACTATGGCTACACCTTC. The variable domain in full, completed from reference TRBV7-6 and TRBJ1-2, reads GAGVSQSPRYKVTKRGQDVALRCDPISGHVSLYWYRQALGQGPEFLTYFNYEAQQDKSGLPNDRFSAERPEGSISTLTIQRTEQRDSAMYRCASSPGQGTANYGYTFGSGTRLTVV.

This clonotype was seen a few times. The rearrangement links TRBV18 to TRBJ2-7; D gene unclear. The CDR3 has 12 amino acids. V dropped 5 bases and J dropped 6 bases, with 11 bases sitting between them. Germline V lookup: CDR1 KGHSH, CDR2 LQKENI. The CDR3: CASSTDKPEQYV. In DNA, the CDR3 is TGTGCCAGCTCAACCGACAAGCCCGAGCAGTACGTC.

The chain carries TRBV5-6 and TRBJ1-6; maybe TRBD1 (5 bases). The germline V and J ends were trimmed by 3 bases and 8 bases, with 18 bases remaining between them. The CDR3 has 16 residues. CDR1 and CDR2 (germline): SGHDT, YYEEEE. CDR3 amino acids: CASSSLIWGGHSPLHF. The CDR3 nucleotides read TGTGCCAGCAGCTCCTTGATTTGGGGGGGACATTCACCCCTCCACTTT. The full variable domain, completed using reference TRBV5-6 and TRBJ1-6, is DAGVTQSPTHLIKTRGQQVTLRCSPKSGHDTVSWYQQALGQGPQFIFQYYEEEERQRGNFPDRFSGHQFPNYSSELNVNALLLGDSALYLCASSSLIWGGHSPLHFGNGTRLTVT.

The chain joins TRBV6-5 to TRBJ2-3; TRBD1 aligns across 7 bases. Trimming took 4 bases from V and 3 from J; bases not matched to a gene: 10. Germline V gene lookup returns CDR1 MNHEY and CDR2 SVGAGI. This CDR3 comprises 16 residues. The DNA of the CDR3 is TGTGCCAGCAGTTCCACAACAGGGGATAGGACAGATACGCAGTATTTT. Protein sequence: CASSSTTGDRTDTQYF.

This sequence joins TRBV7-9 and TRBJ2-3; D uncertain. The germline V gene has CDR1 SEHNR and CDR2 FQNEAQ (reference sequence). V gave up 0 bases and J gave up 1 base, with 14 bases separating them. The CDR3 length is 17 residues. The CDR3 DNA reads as TGTGCCAGCAGCTTAGCCTCAGGCCCTGGTGGCACAGATACGCAGTATTTT. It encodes CASSLASGPGGTDTQYF.

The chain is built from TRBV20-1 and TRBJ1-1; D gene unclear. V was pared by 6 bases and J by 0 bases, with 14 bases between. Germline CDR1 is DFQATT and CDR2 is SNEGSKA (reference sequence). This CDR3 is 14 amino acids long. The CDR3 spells CSAPAGSLNTEAFF. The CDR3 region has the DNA TGCAGTGCCCCGGCGGGAAGCTTGAACACTGAAGCTTTCTTT.

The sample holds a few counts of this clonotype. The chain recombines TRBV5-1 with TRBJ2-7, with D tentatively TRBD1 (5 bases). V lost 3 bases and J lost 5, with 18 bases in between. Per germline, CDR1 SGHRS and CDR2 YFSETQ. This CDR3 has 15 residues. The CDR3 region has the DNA TGCGCCAGCAGCTCCCAGGGAAGGGATGGCAACGAGCAGTACTTC. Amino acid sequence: CASSSQGRDGNEQYF.

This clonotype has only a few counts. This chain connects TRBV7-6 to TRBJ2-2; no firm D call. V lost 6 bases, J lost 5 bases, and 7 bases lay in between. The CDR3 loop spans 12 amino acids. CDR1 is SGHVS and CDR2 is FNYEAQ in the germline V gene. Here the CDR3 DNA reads TGTGCCAGCAGAGCCGTAACCGGGGAGCTGTTTTTT. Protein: CASRAVTGELFF.

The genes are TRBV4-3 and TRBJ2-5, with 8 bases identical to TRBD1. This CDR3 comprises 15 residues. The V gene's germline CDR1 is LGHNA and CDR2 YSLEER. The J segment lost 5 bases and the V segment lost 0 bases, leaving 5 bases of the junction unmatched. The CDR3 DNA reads TGCGCCAGCAGCCAAGATCGTGGACAGGGTGAGACCCAGTACTTC. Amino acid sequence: CASSQDRGQGETQYF.